The following is a T cell receptor beta chain sequence with its context. The PCR used 60 Vbeta and 13 Jbeta primers. Clones were read by immunoSEQ multiplex PCR, and TCRdb kept only the in-frame ones, dropping some. The repertoire includes around 140,000 clones, roughly 79% of them detected once, and approximately 1.5% sits in the top ten. These data are taken from a study of cytomegalovirus exposure and HLA in healthy donors. With 3 bases removed from V and 1 base from J, the gap between germline ends came to 10 bases. CDR1 and CDR2 (germline): SGHNT, YYREEE (reference sequence). CDR3 length: 14 residues.

This chain links TRBV5-4 with TRBJ2-5; perhaps TRBD2 as D (6 bases). The sequence was collected from a young man in good health and CMV-seropositive. The sample was PBMCs. As DNA, the CDR3 is TGTGCCAGCAGCTCCCCGGGGGTCCAAGAGACCCAGTACTTC. This translates into CASSSPGVQETQYF.